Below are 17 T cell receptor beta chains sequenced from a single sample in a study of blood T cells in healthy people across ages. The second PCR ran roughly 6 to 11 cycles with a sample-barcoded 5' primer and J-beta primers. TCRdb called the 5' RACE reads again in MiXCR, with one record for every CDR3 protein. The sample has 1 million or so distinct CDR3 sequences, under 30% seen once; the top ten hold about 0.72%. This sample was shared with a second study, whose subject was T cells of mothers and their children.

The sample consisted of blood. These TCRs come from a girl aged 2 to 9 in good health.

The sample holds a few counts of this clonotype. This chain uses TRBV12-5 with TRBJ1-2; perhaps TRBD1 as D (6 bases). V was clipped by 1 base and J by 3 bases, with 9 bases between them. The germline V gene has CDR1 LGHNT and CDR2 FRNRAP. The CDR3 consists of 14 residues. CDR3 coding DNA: TGTGCTAGTGGTTTGGCAGGGGTGTACTATGGCTACACCTTC. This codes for CASGLAGVYYGYTF.

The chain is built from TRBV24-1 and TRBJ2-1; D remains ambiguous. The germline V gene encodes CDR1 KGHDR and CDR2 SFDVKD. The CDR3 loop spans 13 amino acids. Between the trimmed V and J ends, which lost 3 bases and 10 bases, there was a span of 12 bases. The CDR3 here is CATSDASLEEQFF. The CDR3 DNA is TGTGCCACCAGTGATGCCAGTCTGGAAGAGCAGTTCTTC.

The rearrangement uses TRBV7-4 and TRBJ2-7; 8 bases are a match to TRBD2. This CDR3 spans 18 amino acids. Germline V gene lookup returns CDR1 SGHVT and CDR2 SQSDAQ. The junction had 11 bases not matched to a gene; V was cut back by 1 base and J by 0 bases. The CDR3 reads CASSLVDSGTVNSYEQYF. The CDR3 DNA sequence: TGTGCCAGCAGCTTAGTTGATAGCGGGACTGTCAACTCCTACGAGCAGTACTTC. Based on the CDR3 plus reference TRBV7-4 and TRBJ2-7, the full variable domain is GAGVSQSPRYKVAKRGRDVALRCDSISGHVTLYWYRQTLGQGSEVLTYSQSDAQRDKSGRPSGRFSAERPERSVSTLKIQRTEQGDSAVYLCASSLVDSGTVNSYEQYFGPGTRLTVT.

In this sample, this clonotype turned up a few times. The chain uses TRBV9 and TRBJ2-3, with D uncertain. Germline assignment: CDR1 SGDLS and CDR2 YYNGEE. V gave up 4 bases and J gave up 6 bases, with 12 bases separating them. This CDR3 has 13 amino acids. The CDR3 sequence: CASSIGPLDTQYF. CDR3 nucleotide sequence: TGTGCCAGCAGCATCGGCCCCCTGGATACGCAGTATTTT.

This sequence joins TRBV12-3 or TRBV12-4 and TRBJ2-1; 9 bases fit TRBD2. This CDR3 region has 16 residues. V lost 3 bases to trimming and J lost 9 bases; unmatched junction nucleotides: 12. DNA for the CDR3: TGTGCCAGCAGTTTCCAGGGGTTAGCGGGGGATGTTGAGCAGTTCTTC. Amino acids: CASSFQGLAGDVEQFF.

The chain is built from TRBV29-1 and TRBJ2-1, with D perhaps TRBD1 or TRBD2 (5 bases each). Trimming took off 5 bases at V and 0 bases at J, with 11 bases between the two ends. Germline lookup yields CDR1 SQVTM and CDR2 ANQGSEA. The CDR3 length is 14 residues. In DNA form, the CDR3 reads TGCAGCGTTCGGGGCAGAAGCTCCTACAATGAGCAGTTCTTC. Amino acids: CSVRGRSSYNEQFF.

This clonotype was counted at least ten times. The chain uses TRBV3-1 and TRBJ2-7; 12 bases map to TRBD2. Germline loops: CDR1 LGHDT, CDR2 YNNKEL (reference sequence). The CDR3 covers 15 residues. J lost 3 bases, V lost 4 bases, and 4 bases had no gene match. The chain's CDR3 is CASSPGLAGIYEQYF. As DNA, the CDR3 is TGTGCCAGCAGCCCCGGACTAGCGGGGATCTACGAGCAGTACTTC.

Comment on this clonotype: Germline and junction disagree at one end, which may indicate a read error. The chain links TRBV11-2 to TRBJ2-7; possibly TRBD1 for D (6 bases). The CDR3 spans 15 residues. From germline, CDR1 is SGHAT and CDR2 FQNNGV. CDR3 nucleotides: TGTGCCAGTAGCTTGGGGGCCGGGCCTGCTTTCGAGCAGTACTTC. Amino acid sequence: CASSLGAGPAFEQYF.

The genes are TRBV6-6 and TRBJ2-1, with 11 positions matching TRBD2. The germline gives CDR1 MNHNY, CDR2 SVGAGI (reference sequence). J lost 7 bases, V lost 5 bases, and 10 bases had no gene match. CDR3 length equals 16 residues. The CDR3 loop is CASSSPLAGAGNEQFF. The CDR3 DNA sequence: TGTGCCAGCAGTAGCCCACTAGCGGGAGCTGGTAATGAGCAGTTCTTC.

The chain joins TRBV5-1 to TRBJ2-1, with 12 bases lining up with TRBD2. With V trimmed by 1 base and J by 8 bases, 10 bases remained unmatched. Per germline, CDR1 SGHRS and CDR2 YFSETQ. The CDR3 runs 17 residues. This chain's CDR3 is CASSLSSGLAGRHEQFF. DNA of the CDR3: TGCGCCAGCAGCTTGAGCTCTGGACTAGCGGGAAGGCATGAGCAGTTCTTC.

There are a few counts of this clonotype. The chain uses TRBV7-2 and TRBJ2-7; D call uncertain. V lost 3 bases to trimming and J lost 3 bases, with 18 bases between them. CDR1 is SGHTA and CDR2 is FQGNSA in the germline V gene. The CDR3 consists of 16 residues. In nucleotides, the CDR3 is TGTGCCAGCAGCTTTCCTCGTGTCCGGCTAGACTACGAGCAGTACTTC. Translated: CASSFPRVRLDYEQYF.

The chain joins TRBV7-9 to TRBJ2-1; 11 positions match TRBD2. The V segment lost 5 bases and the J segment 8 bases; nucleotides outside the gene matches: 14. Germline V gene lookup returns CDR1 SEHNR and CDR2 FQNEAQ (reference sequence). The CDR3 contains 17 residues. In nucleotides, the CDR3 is TGTGCCAGCAGCCGAACTAGCGGGAGCGTTCTTCAGGATGAGCAGTTCTTC. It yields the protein CASSRTSGSVLQDEQFF.

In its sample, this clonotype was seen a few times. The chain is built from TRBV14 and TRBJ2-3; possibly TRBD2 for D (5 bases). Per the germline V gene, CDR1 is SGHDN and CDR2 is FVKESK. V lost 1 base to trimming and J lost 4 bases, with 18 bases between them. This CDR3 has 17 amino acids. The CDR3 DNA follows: TGTGCCAGCAGCCAAGGTCCTAGCCGGAAGGTCTCAGATACGCAGTATTTT. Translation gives CASSQGPSRKVSDTQYF.

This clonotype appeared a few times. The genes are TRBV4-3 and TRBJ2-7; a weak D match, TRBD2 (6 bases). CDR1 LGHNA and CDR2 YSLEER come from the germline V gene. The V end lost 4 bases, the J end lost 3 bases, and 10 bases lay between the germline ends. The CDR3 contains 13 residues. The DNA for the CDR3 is TGCGCCAGCAGCCCGCGGGGTAACTACGAGCAGTACTTC. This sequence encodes CASSPRGNYEQYF.

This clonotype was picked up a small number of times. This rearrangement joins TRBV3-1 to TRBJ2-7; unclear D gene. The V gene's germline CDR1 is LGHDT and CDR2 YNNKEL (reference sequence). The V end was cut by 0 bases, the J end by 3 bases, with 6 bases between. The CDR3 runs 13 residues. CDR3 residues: CASSQDQSYEQYF. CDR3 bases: TGTGCCAGCAGCCAAGACCAGAGCTACGAGCAGTACTTC.

The CDR3 sequence is CASSMGTASTDTQYF. The CDR3 bases are TGTGCCAGTAGTATGGGGACAGCTAGCACAGATACGCAGTATTTT. The rearrangement links TRBV19 to TRBJ2-3; 7 bases match TRBD1. V gave up 3 bases and J gave up 0 bases; unmatched junction bases: 3. This CDR3 has 15 residues. The germline CDR1 and CDR2 sequences are LNHDA and SQIVND (reference sequence).

CDR3 loop: CASSGGYPYEQYF. As DNA, the CDR3 is TGCGCCAGCAGCGGTGGGTACCCCTACGAGCAGTACTTC. The chain employs TRBV5-1 and TRBJ2-7; D ambiguous. CDR3 size: 13 residues. Germline assignment: CDR1 SGHRS and CDR2 YFSETQ. Trimming took off 4 bases at V and 2 bases at J, with 10 bases between the two ends. Full variable domain (rest looked up from reference TRBV5-1 and TRBJ2-7): KAGVTQTPRYLIKTRGQQVTLSCSPISGHRSVSWYQQTPGQGLQFLFEYFSETQRNKGNFPGRFSGRQFSNSRSEMNVSTLELGDSALYLCASSGGYPYEQYFGPGTRLTVT.